The 14 T cell receptor beta chains below were found in one sample sequenced in a study of T cells after yellow fever vaccination. TCRdb used MiXCR to reprocess the 5' RACE reads, holding one entry per CDR3 protein. The table shows 500,000 to 700,000 distinct CDR3 sequences, with roughly a fifth occurring only once. The sample was PBMCs, taken 15 days after the yellow fever booster vaccination. These receptor sequences come from a young man who received the YFV17D yellow fever vaccine.

V is TRBV5-1 and J is TRBJ1-1; D might be TRBD1 (5 bases). Trimming left V 0 bases short and J 4 bases short, with 10 bases between. Germline V gene data show CDR1 as SGHRS and CDR2 as YFSETQ. The CDR3 runs to 14 residues. CDR3 nucleotide sequence: TGCGCCAGCAGCTTGGAGGCAGGGACCACTGAAGCTTTCTTT. Amino acid sequence: CASSLEAGTTEAFF.

Ten or more counts support this clonotype. The chain carries TRBV7-2 and TRBJ2-7; 12 nucleotides line up with TRBD2. After removal of 1 base from V and 7 bases from J, the junction contained 8 bases not matched to a gene. The CDR3 is made up of 16 amino acids. Germline V lookup: CDR1 SGHTA, CDR2 FQGNSA. CDR3 residues: CASSLVLAGGPGEQYF. The DNA for the CDR3 is TGTGCCAGCAGCTTAGTCCTAGCGGGAGGGCCAGGGGAGCAGTACTTC.

The table lists this clonotype with a few counts. V gene TRBV7-2 combines with J gene TRBJ2-1; 7 bases are shared with TRBD2. The CDR3 is 14 amino acids. CDR1 is SGHTA, CDR2 FQGNSA, per germline. The V segment lost 6 bases and the J segment 4 bases; nucleotides outside the gene matches: 6. This CDR3 is CASRHTAGYNEQFF. The CDR3 coding sequence is TGTGCCAGCAGACATACAGCGGGGTACAATGAGCAGTTCTTC.

The chain joins TRBV10-3 to TRBJ2-3; D call uncertain. The CDR3 consists of 15 residues. Trimming stripped 2 bases from V and 2 bases from J, with 11 bases between. Germline values: CDR1 ENHRY, CDR2 SYGVKD. In nucleotides, the CDR3 is TGTGCCATCAGTGAGGGGTTGGCTGCCACAGATACGCAGTATTTT. Translation gives CAISEGLAATDTQYF.

A few counts support this clonotype. This chain's CDR3 is CASRRLAGGIYNEQFF. The CDR3 region has the DNA TGTGCCAGCAGGAGACTAGCGGGAGGTATCTACAATGAGCAGTTCTTC. The chain employs TRBV27 and TRBJ2-1; 13 positions agree with TRBD2. There are 16 residues in the CDR3. The germline CDR1 and CDR2 sequences are MNHEY and SMNVEV (reference sequence). Trimming cost V 6 bases and J 3 bases; bases outside gene matches: 5.

The CDR3 region is CASSLDRVEKLFF. CDR3 bases: TGCGCCAGCAGTCTAGACAGGGTCGAAAAACTGTTTTTT. This chain links TRBV5-1 with TRBJ1-4, with 7 bases matching TRBD1. CDR1 and CDR2 from the germline V gene are SGHRS and YFSETQ. J was trimmed by 8 bases and V by 5 bases; bases with no gene match: 6. This CDR3 comprises 13 residues.

This clonotype turned up a few times. V usage is TRBV20-1 and J usage is TRBJ1-2; D is perhaps TRBD1 (6 bases). Germline loops: CDR1 DFQATT, CDR2 SNEGSKA (reference sequence). Trimming took off 2 bases at V and 5 bases at J, with 12 bases between the two ends. The CDR3 length is 13 residues. The DNA for the CDR3 is TGCAGTGCTAGATCAGGGGCGGGATATGGCTACACCTTC. This codes for CSARSGAGYGYTF.

Worth noting for this clonotype: Here the CDR3 omits its conserved ending phenylalanine or tryptophan, so a read error is the likely source. The chain employs TRBV12-3 or TRBV12-4 and TRBJ2-1; the match to TRBD1 covers 7 bases. The CDR3 is 14 amino acids. Trimming removed 5 bases from V and 7 bases from J; junction bases left unmatched: 8. CDR3 DNA: TGTGCCAGCAGTCTAGGGGGCGCACGGAATGAGCAGTTCTCC. Encoded protein: CASSLGGARNEQFS.

This clonotype was counted many times. This chain links TRBV5-1 with TRBJ1-5, with D hard to call. There are 13 residues in the CDR3. Trimming removed 0 bases at V and 6 bases at J, with 7 bases between. Germline assignment: CDR1 SGHRS and CDR2 YFSETQ. The chain's CDR3 is CASSLERGQPQHF. Written as DNA, the CDR3 is TGCGCCAGCAGCTTGGAACGGGGTCAGCCCCAGCATTTT.

This chain joins TRBV9 and TRBJ2-1; D remains unclear. The germline gives CDR1 SGDLS, CDR2 YYNGEE. The ends were cut back, 1 base at V and 10 bases at J, with 12 bases in the middle. The CDR3 runs 13 residues. The CDR3 bases are TGTGCCAGCAGCGTATTCGGCGAAACAGAGCAGTTCTTC. Protein: CASSVFGETEQFF.

V and J are TRBV15 and TRBJ2-7, with D possibly TRBD1 on 6 matching bases. V lost 0 bases, J lost 4 bases, and 16 bases lay in between. The germline gives CDR1 LNHNV, CDR2 YYDKDF (reference sequence). The CDR3 sequence is 16 residues long. Written as DNA, the CDR3 is TGTGCCACCAGCAGAGAAATCGGAACAGGGCGATACGAGCAGTACTTC. Protein product: CATSREIGTGRYEQYF.

In this sample, this clonotype turned up once. The CDR3 reads CSASPTLGQQTEGQYF. The CDR3 nucleotides are TGCAGTGCTAGTCCTACACTTGGACAGCAGACTGAAGGGCAGTACTTC. The V call is TRBV20-1, the J call TRBJ2-7, with D perhaps TRBD1 (6 bases). Germline V gene sequence: CDR1 DFQATT, CDR2 SNEGSKA (reference sequence). There are 16 residues in the CDR3. The V end lost 3 bases, the J end lost 9 bases, and 27 bases lay between the germline ends.

The chain couples TRBV5-1 to TRBJ2-1; TRBD1 or TRBD2 may be the D gene (5 bases each). Looked up from germline, CDR1 is SGHRS and CDR2 is YFSETQ. The germline V and J ends were trimmed by 0 bases and 4 bases, with 14 bases remaining between them. There are 16 residues in the CDR3. The CDR3 spells CASSLGMGVKYNEQFF. The CDR3 coding sequence is TGCGCCAGCAGCTTGGGAATGGGGGTCAAATACAATGAGCAGTTCTTC.

V is TRBV6-1 and J is TRBJ1-4; TRBD1 might be the D (5 bases). Germline V gene sequence: CDR1 MNHNS, CDR2 SASEGT. V was clipped by 5 bases and J by 8 bases, with 21 bases between them. This CDR3 has 16 amino acids. The CDR3 region is CASSTGTAPVGEKLFF. The CDR3, as DNA: TGTGCCAGCAGTACCGGGACGGCTCCGGTAGGAGAAAAACTGTTTTTT.